This T cell receptor beta chain was retrieved from a study of T cells in Graves' hyperthyroidism and ophthalmopathy. Study in general: Peripheral blood was drawn at first diagnosis, prior to all treatment.

Researchers amplified the TCR beta CDR3 regions from RNA transcripts. Primed by the HTBI set, a first-round RT-PCR was run on the TCR CDR3. One entry per CDR3 protein, called by TCRdb with MiXCR from the multiplex PCR reads. Among approximately 330,000 distinct CDR3 sequences listed, about 20% were seen once. The authors took PBMCs from 10 ml fresh peripheral blood. Study-level results: Peripheral blood also featured most of the thyroid clonotypes expanded above 0.001.

This clonotype occurred a few times. Its antigen is unknown. Germline V gene data show CDR1 as DFQATT and CDR2 as SNEGSKA (reference sequence). The CDR3 is 13 residues long. V lost 0 bases, J lost 3 bases, and 5 bases lay in between. Sequenced input: blood. The chain recombines TRBV20-1 with TRBJ1-4, with a weak D call TRBD1 (5 bases). The TCR was taken from a woman in her forties or fifties with Graves' hyperthyroidism. DNA for the CDR3: TGCAGTGCTAGAGAGGGGGCTAATGAAAAACTGTTTTTT. This codes for CSAREGANEKLFF.